Below are 27 T cell receptor beta chains sequenced from a single sample in a study of T cell repertoires in cytomegalovirus infection. TCRdb reprocessed the reads via MiXCR and lists one record per CDR3 protein. This table has 500,000 to 600,000 distinct CDR3 sequences, 15% to 20% appearing once. Sequences were obtained from CD8+ T cells from PBMCs. These receptors originate from a human donor in good health (CMV status not recorded). Some clones in this sample may be carry-over from other donors' samples.

The chain links TRBV30 to TRBJ1-2; 10 bases map to TRBD1. From germline, CDR1 is GTSNPN and CDR2 SVGIG (reference sequence). With 1 base clipped from V and 4 bases from J, the junction kept 3 bases outside the gene matches. The CDR3 length is 14 residues. The chain's CDR3 is CAWSATGGLYGYTF. The CDR3 DNA reads TGTGCCTGGAGTGCGACAGGGGGCCTCTATGGCTACACCTTC.

This clonotype was detected a few times. This rearrangement joins TRBV13 to TRBJ2-1, with TRBD2 matching over 11 bases. This CDR3 region has 16 residues. In germline, CDR1 is PRHDT, CDR2 FYEKMQ (reference sequence). Trimming took 5 bases from V and 6 from J; bases not matched to a gene: 9. The chain's CDR3 is CASSLPGLAVLNEQFF. CDR3 sequence (DNA): TGTGCCAGCAGCCTACCGGGACTAGCGGTTCTCAATGAGCAGTTCTTC.

This clonotype was seen repeatedly, ten times or more. The chain has TRBV11-2 and TRBJ1-4; 8 bases agree with TRBD1. The CDR3 runs to 15 residues. CDR1 and CDR2 (germline): SGHAT, FQNNGV. Trimming at V came to 5 bases and at J to 5 bases, leaving 7 bases not matched to a gene. CDR3 sequence reads: CASSPKDRANEKLFF. In DNA form, the CDR3 reads TGTGCCAGCAGCCCGAAGGACAGGGCCAATGAAAAACTGTTTTTT. The complete variable domain, with remaining parts taken from reference TRBV11-2 and TRBJ1-4, reads EAGVAQSPRYKIIEKRQSVAFWCNPISGHATLYWYQQILGQGPKLLIQFQNNGVVDDSQLPKDRFSAERLKGVDSTLKIQPAKLEDSAVYLCASSPKDRANEKLFFGSGTQLSVL.

The chain has TRBV6-6 and TRBJ1-6; D may be TRBD1 (6 bases). The CDR3 is made up of 19 amino acids. Germline CDR1 reads MNHNY; CDR2 reads SVGAGI (reference sequence). V shed 4 bases and J shed 0 bases, with 19 bases lying between them. This CDR3 is CASSSGTLRYSSYNSPLHF. CDR3 coding DNA: TGTGCCAGCAGTTCCGGGACACTTCGATACAGCTCCTATAATTCACCCCTCCACTTT.

This clonotype was detected many times. CDR3 nucleotide sequence: TGTGCCAGCAGCTTAGGGGAGAACAATGAGCAGTTCTTC. Protein product: CASSLGENNEQFF. The chain links TRBV11-1 to TRBJ2-1; possible D gene TRBD2, 5 bases. V lost 1 base and J lost 5, with 6 bases in between. Looked up from germline, CDR1 is SGHAT and CDR2 is FQDESV (reference sequence). The CDR3 runs to 13 residues.

CDR3 region: CASSLEFAGQTDTQYF. The DNA for the CDR3 is TGTGCCAGCAGCTTAGAATTCGCGGGGCAGACAGATACGCAGTATTTT. V and J are TRBV11-2 and TRBJ2-3; D might be TRBD2 (6 bases). Trimming removed 0 bases at V and 3 bases at J, with 13 bases between. Germline V gene data show CDR1 as SGHAT and CDR2 as FQNNGV. The length of the CDR3 is 16 residues.

This clonotype was seen just once. Because the CDR3's place on the DNA is in doubt, the DNA is left out and the CDR3 is given as listed by TCRdb. The chain links TRBV28 to TRBJ2-5; the table's D call, TRBD1, was not checked against the DNA. The germline gives CDR1 MDHEN, CDR2 SYDVKM. A total of 16 residues make up the CDR3, ends included. CDR3 amino acids: CASILGTAPGQETQYF.

The chain has TRBV27 and TRBJ2-3; the D call may be TRBD1 or TRBD2 (5 bases each). This CDR3 is built from 14 residues. Germline lookup yields CDR1 MNHEY and CDR2 SMNVEV (reference sequence). V was cut by 5 bases and J by 4 bases, with 13 bases left in between. The CDR3 reads CASSPFLGADTQYF. CDR3 DNA: TGTGCCAGCAGTCCGTTCCTGGGGGCAGATACGCAGTATTTT.

The gene calls are TRBV6-5 and TRBJ2-3; 8 positions agree with TRBD2. The trim removed 6 bases at V and 0 bases at J, leaving 17 bases unmatched. The CDR3 runs 19 residues. Germline-derived CDR1 and CDR2 are MNHEY and SVGAGI. As DNA, the CDR3 is TGTGCCAGCAGCACCAAGGACGGGGGGGCACGTCTTAGCACAGATACGCAGTATTTT. Encoded protein: CASSTKDGGARLSTDTQYF.

Details on this clonotype: With a much larger clone just one base away, this may be a read error. This rearrangement joins TRBV5-6 to TRBJ2-7; the D gene could be TRBD1 or TRBD2 (5 bases each). The CDR3 spans 12 residues. Trimming shortened V by 6 bases and J by 4 bases, and 11 bases separated the two germline ends. Germline loops: CDR1 SGHDT, CDR2 YYEEEE. For the CDR3, the DNA is TGTGCCAGCAACTATGAGGGGTACGAGCAGTACTTC. Translated, it gives CASNYEGYEQYF.

This clonotype showed up just a few times. This chain uses TRBV28 with TRBJ2-7, with 11 bases matching TRBD2. The CDR3 spans 16 residues. J was trimmed by 2 bases and V by 8 bases; bases with no gene match: 11. Per germline, CDR1 MDHEN and CDR2 SYDVKM. In DNA, the CDR3 is TGTGCCAGCGCGTTATTCGGGACTAGCGGTGCCTACGAGCAGTACTTC. Encoded protein: CASALFGTSGAYEQYF.

This clonotype was observed a few times. The chain carries TRBV5-1 and TRBJ2-7, with a tentative D call TRBD2 (6 bases). Between the trimmed V and J ends, which lost 4 bases and 1 base, there was a span of 18 bases. The germline CDR1 and CDR2 sequences are SGHRS and YFSETQ. There are 16 residues in the CDR3. CDR3 protein: CASSLGSAGYSYEQYF. CDR3 in DNA: TGCGCCAGCAGCCTCGGGTCGGCGGGGTATTCCTACGAGCAGTACTTC.

This clonotype was detected many times. The V and J genes are TRBV7-9 and TRBJ1-1; D ambiguous. CDR1 is SEHNR and CDR2 is FQNEAQ in the germline V gene (reference sequence). V gave up 5 bases and J gave up 1 base, with 14 bases separating them. CDR3 length equals 15 residues. The CDR3, as DNA: TGTGCCAGCAGCCTATACATCAGGAAGAACACTGAAGCTTTCTTT. This encodes CASSLYIRKNTEAFF.

The sample holds many counts of this clonotype. The V call is TRBV19, the J call TRBJ2-7; D might be TRBD1 (5 bases). V lost 9 bases to trimming and J lost 2 bases, with 11 bases between them. The CDR3 has 12 residues. In germline, CDR1 is LNHDA, CDR2 SQIVND (reference sequence). The CDR3 nucleotides are TGTGCCAGCAGCTCAGGGACCTACGAGCAGTACTTC. It yields the protein CASSSGTYEQYF. The full variable domain, with the rest looked up from reference TRBV19 and TRBJ2-7, is DGGITQSPKYLFRKEGQNVTLSCEQNLNHDAMYWYRQDPGQGLRLIYYSQIVNDFQKGDIAEGYSVSREKKESFPLTVTSAQKNPTAFYLCASSSGTYEQYFGPGTRLTVT.

This clonotype came up many times. The V gene is TRBV10-2, the J gene TRBJ2-5; 11 bases match TRBD1. The CDR3 sequence is 14 residues long. The V gene end was trimmed by 6 bases and the J gene end by 5 bases; junction bases not matched to a gene: 5. Germline V gives CDR1 WSHSY, CDR2 SAAADI. CDR3 loop: CASSLDRGPETQYF. In DNA form, the CDR3 reads TGCGCCAGCAGCCTGGACAGGGGGCCGGAGACCCAGTACTTC.

This clonotype was seen repeatedly, ten times or more. V gene TRBV11-2 combines with J gene TRBJ2-7; D is undetermined. The germline V gene has CDR1 SGHAT and CDR2 FQNNGV. This CDR3 is built from 14 residues. V lost 1 base and J lost 0, with 7 bases in between. The CDR3 sequence is CASSLVQASYEQYF. CDR3 in DNA: TGTGCCAGCAGCTTAGTCCAGGCCTCCTACGAGCAGTACTTC.

The table lists this clonotype with a few counts. The chain is built from TRBV6-6 and TRBJ1-5; 8 nucleotides align to TRBD1. After removal of 6 bases from V and 5 bases from J, the junction contained 6 bases not matched to a gene. Germline CDR1 reads MNHNY; CDR2 reads SVGAGI (reference sequence). There are 14 residues in the CDR3. The CDR3 coding sequence is TGTGCCAGCAGACCGACAGGGGAACATCAGCCCCAGCATTTT. Translation gives CASRPTGEHQPQHF.

The chain joins TRBV5-1 to TRBJ1-1; D remains ambiguous. The CDR3 length is 14 residues. Germline CDR1 SGHRS, CDR2 YFSETQ. V was pared by 0 bases and J by 6 bases, with 12 bases between. The CDR3 protein is CASSLDWGAAEAFF. CDR3 sequence (DNA): TGCGCCAGCAGCTTGGACTGGGGAGCGGCTGAAGCTTTCTTT.

The V and J genes are TRBV6-1 and TRBJ1-1; 8 nucleotides line up with TRBD1. V dropped 8 bases and J dropped 4; count of bases not matched to a gene: 6. Looked up from germline, CDR1 is MNHNS and CDR2 is SASEGT. This CDR3 region has 13 residues. The CDR3 bases are TGTGCCAGCTTTAACAGGGGGATCACTGAAGCTTTCTTT. Translated, it gives CASFNRGITEAFF.

This clonotype has only a few counts. This chain connects TRBV19 to TRBJ2-1; D remains ambiguous. The CDR3 loop spans 14 amino acids. Germline CDR1 and CDR2: LNHDA and SQIVND (reference sequence). V lost 4 bases, J lost 9 bases, and 16 bases lay in between. The chain's CDR3 is CASSSAGATGEQFF. The CDR3 nucleotides are TGTGCCAGTAGTAGCGCTGGTGCCACCGGTGAGCAGTTCTTC.

Only a few counts were recorded for this clonotype. The chain is built from TRBV7-3 and TRBJ2-1; D is tentatively TRBD1 or TRBD2 (6 bases each). Germline V gene lookup returns CDR1 SGHTA and CDR2 FQGTGA. The V end was cut by 5 bases, the J end by 1 base, with 21 bases between. CDR3 length: 18 amino acids. In DNA form, the CDR3 reads TGTGCCAGCAGCAAAGATTCATTCCGGGGGCCTTCCTACAATGAGCAGTTCTTC. It yields the protein CASSKDSFRGPSYNEQFF.

This clonotype was counted a few times. The chain uses TRBV28 and TRBJ2-5; D call uncertain. The germline V gene encodes CDR1 MDHEN and CDR2 SYDVKM. The CDR3 has 15 amino acids. With 3 bases removed from V and 0 bases from J, the gap between germline ends came to 11 bases. The CDR3 reads CASSFLRKDQETQYF. CDR3 nucleotide sequence: TGTGCCAGCAGTTTTCTCCGGAAGGACCAAGAGACCCAGTACTTC.

This clonotype was seen repeatedly, ten times or more. This rearrangement joins TRBV7-6 to TRBJ2-1, with 14 positions matching TRBD2. CDR1 SGHVS and CDR2 FNYEAQ come from the germline V gene. The CDR3 extends over 21 amino acids. V dropped 2 bases and J dropped 1; count of bases not matched to a gene: 13. The CDR3 region has the DNA TGTGCCAGCAGCTTATATAGGGGGGGACTAGCGGGAGATCAGTCCTACAATGAGCAGTTCTTC. This codes for CASSLYRGGLAGDQSYNEQFF.

About this clonotype: The germline gene is not matched at one end of the junction; a read error may be the cause. This rearrangement joins TRBV27 to TRBJ1-5, with a possible D match to TRBD1 (5 bases). The CDR3 totals 13 residues. CDR1 and CDR2 (germline): MNHEY, SMNVEV (reference sequence). The CDR3 DNA is TGTGCCAGCAGGGGGGAAAGCAATCAGCCCAAGCATTTT. Translation: CASRGESNQPKHF.

This clonotype was observed at least ten times. The chain employs TRBV19 and TRBJ2-2; 10 bases agree with TRBD2. The J segment lost 5 bases and the V segment lost 7 bases, leaving 16 bases of the junction unmatched. This CDR3 region has 18 residues. Germline V CDR1 and CDR2: LNHDA, SQIVND (reference sequence). CDR3 DNA sequence: TGTGCCAGTACGTCGGCCGCACTAGCGGGATATGGTACCGGGGAGCTGTTTTTT. This translates into CASTSAALAGYGTGELFF.

This clonotype was found many times. This chain joins TRBV5-1 and TRBJ2-1; TRBD1 matches 7 bases. This CDR3 comprises 15 residues. Losses at the gene ends were 0 bases for V and 3 bases for J; bases not matched to a gene: 3. The V gene's germline CDR1 is SGHRS and CDR2 YFSETQ. The CDR3 sequence is CASSLGQGLYNEQFF. DNA for the CDR3: TGCGCCAGCAGCTTGGGACAGGGCCTCTACAATGAGCAGTTCTTC.

This clonotype was counted only a few times. This sequence joins TRBV29-1 and TRBJ1-1; D may be TRBD1 (6 bases). There are 12 residues in the CDR3. V lost 7 bases to trimming and J lost 1 base, with 10 bases between them. The germline V gene has CDR1 SQVTM and CDR2 ANQGSEA. CDR3 bases: TGCAGCGATCTGGGACAGAACACTGAAGCTTTCTTT. Its protein product is CSDLGQNTEAFF.